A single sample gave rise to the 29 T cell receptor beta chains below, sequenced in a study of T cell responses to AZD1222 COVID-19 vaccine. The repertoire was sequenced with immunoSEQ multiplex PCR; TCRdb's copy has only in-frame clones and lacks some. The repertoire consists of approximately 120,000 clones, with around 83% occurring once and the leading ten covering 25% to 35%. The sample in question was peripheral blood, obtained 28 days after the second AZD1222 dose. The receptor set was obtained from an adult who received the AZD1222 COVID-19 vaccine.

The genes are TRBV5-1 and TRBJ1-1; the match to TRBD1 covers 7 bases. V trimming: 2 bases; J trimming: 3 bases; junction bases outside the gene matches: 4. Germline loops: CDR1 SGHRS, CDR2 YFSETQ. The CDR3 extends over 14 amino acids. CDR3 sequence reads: CASSLLTGDTEAFF. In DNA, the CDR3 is TGCGCCAGCAGCTTACTTACAGGGGACACTGAAGCTTTCTTT.

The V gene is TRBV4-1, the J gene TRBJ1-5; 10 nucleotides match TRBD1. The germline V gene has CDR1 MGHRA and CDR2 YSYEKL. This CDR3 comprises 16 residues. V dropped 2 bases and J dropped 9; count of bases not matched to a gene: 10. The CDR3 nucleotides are TGCGCCAGCAGCCAACCGGGACAGGGGTCCCATCGGCCCCAGCATTTT. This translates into CASSQPGQGSHRPQHF.

As DNA, the CDR3 is TGTGCCAGACCTGGGACAGTCCTCGGAAACACCATATATTTT. Translating gives CARPGTVLGNTIYF. This rearrangement joins TRBV11-3 to TRBJ1-3; 7 bases line up with TRBD1. V gave up 9 bases and J gave up 4 bases; unmatched junction bases: 9. Per the germline V gene, CDR1 is SGHNT and CDR2 is YENEEA. The CDR3 is made up of 14 amino acids.

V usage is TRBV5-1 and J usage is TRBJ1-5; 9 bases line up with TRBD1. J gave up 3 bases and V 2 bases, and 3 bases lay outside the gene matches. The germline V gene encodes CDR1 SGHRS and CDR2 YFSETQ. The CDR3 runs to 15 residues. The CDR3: CASSFTGGDNQPQHF. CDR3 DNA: TGCGCCAGCAGCTTCACAGGGGGCGACAATCAGCCCCAGCATTTT.

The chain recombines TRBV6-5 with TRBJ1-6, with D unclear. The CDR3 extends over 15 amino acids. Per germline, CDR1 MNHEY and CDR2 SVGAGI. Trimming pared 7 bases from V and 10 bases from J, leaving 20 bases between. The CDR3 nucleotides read TGTGCCAGCACCCTACCCGAGACCGATATCTCACCCCTCCACTTT. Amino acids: CASTLPETDISPLHF.

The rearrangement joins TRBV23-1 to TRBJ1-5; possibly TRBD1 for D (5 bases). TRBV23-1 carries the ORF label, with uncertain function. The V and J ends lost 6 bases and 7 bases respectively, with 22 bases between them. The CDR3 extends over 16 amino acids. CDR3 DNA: TGCGCCAGCAGCCTTCGGGGCAGTTCCTCTAGGCAGCCCCAGCATTTT. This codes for CASSLRGSSSRQPQHF.

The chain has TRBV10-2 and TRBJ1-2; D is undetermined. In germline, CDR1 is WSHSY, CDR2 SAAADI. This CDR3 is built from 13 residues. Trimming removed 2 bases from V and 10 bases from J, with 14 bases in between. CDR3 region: CASSEQLEEAYTF. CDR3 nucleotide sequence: TGCGCCAGCAGTGAGCAACTAGAAGAAGCCTACACCTTC.

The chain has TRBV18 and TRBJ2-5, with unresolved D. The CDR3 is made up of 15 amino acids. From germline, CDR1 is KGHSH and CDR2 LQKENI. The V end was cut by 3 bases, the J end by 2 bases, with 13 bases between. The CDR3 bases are TGTGCCAGCTCACCCCCGTGGGCAGTACAAGAGACCCAGTACTTC. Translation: CASSPPWAVQETQYF. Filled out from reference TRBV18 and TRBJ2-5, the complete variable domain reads NAGVMQNPRHLVRRRGQEARLRCSPMKGHSHVYWYRQLPEEGLKFMVYLQKENIIDESGMPKERFSAEFPKEGPSILRIQQVVRGDSAAYFCASSPPWAVQETQYFGPGTRLLVL.

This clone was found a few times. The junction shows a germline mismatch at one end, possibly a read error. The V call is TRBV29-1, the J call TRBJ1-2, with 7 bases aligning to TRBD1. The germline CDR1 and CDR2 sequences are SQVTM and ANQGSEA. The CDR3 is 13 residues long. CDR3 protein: CSVLTPNEGAAPF. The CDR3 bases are TGCAGCGTTCTTACCCCTAACGAGGGGGCCGCCCCCTTC. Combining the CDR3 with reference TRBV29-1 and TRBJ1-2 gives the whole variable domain SAVISQKPSRDICQRGTSLTIQCQVDSQVTMMFWYRQQPGQSLTLIATANQGSEATYESGFVIDKFPISRPNLTFSTLTVSNMSPEDSSIYLCSVLTPNEGAAPFGSGTRLTVV.

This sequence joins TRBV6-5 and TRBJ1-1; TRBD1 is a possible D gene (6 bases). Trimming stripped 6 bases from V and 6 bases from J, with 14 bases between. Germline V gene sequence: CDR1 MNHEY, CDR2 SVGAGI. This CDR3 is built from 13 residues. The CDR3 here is CASRLQGGAEAFF. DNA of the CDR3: TGTGCCAGCAGATTACAGGGTGGAGCTGAAGCTTTCTTT.

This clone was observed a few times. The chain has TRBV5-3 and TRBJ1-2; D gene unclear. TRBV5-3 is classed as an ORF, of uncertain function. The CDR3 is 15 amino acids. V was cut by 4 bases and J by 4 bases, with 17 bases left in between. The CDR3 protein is CARSRQWRVPYGYTF. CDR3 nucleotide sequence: TGTGCCAGAAGCCGTCAATGGCGGGTCCCCTATGGCTACACCTTC.

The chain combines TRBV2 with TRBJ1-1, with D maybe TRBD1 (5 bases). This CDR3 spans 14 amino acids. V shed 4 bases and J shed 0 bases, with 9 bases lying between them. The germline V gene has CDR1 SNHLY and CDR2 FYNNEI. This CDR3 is CASSAQTVNTEAFF. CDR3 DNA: TGTGCCAGCAGTGCCCAGACAGTGAACACTGAAGCTTTCTTT.

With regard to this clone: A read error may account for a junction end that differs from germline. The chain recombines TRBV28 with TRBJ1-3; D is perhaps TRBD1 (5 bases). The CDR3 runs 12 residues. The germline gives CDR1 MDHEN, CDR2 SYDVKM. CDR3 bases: TGTGCCAGCAGCCCTTCTGGGCAGGGACCAAATTTT. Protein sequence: CASSPSGQGPNF. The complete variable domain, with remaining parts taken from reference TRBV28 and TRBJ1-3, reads DVKVTQSSRYLVKRTGEKVFLECVQDMDHENMFWYRQDPGLGLRLIYFSYDVKMKEKGDIPEGYSVSREKKERFSLILESASTNQTSMYLCASSPSGQGPNFGEGSWLTVV.

CDR3 sequence: CASSTLTGENTEAFF. The CDR3 coding sequence is TGTGCCAGCAGTACCTTGACAGGGGAGAACACTGAAGCTTTCTTT. The chain recombines TRBV25-1 with TRBJ1-1; 8 bases are a match to TRBD1. With 5 bases clipped from V and 1 base from J, the junction kept 6 bases outside the gene matches. CDR1 MGHDK and CDR2 SYGVNS come from the germline V gene. The CDR3 has 15 amino acids.

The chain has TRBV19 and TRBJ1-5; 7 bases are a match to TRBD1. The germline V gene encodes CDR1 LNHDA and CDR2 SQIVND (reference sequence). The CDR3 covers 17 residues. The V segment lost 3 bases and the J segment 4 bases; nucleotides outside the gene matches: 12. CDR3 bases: TGTGCCAGTAGTATGTCCGACAGGGTGAGGTTTAATCAGCCCCAGCATTTT. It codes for CASSMSDRVRFNQPQHF.

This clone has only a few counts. This chain's CDR3 is CASRDRGVLGNTIYF. CDR3 bases: TGTGCCAGCAGAGATAGGGGTGTGCTTGGAAACACCATATATTTT. The chain is built from TRBV6-5 and TRBJ1-3; tentatively, D is TRBD1 (5 bases). The V and J ends lost 6 bases and 3 bases respectively, with 15 bases between them. Germline lookup yields CDR1 MNHEY and CDR2 SVGAGI. CDR3 length: 15 amino acids.

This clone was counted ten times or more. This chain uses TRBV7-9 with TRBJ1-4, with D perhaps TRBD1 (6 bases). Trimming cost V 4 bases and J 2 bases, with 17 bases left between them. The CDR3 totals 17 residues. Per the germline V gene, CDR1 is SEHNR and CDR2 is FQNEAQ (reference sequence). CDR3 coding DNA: TGTGCCAGCAGCTCAGGGGCGCGGGGCCCTACTAATGAAAAACTGTTTTTT. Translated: CASSSGARGPTNEKLFF.

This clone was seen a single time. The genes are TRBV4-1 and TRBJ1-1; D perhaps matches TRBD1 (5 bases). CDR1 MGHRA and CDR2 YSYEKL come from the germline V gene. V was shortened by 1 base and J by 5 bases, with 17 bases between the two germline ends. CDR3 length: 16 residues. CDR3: CASSQGRGLQWTEAFF. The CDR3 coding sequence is TGCGCCAGCAGCCAAGGGCGGGGCCTACAATGGACTGAAGCTTTCTTT.

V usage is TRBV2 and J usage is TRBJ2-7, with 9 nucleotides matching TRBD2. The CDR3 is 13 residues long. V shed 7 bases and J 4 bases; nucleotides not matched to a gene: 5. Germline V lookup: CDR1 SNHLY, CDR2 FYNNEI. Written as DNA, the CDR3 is TGTGCCAGCACCAGGACTAGCGTTTACGAGCAGTACTTC. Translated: CASTRTSVYEQYF.

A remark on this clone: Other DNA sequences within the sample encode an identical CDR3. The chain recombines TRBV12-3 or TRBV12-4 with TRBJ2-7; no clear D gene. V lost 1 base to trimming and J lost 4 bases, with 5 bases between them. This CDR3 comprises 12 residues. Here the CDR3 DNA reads TGTGCCAGCAGTTTAGTCACTTACGAGCAGTACTTC. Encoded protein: CASSLVTYEQYF.

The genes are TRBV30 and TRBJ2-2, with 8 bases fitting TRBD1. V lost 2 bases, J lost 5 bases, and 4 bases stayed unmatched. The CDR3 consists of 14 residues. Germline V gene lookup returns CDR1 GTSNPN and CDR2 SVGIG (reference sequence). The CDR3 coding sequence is TGTGCCTGGAGTTTGGACAGGGAGACCGGGGAGCTGTTTTTT. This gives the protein CAWSLDRETGELFF.

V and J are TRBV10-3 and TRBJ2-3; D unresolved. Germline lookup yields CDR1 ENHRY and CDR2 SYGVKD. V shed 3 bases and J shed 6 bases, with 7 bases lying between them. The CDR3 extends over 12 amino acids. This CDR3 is CAISDGSDTQYF. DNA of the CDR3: TGTGCCATCAGTGATGGGTCCGATACGCAGTATTTT.

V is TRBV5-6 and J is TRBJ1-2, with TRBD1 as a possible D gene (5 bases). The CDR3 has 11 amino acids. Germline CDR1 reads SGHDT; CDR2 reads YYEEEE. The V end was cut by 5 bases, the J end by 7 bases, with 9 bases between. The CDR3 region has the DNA TGTGCCAGCAGTAGAGGGGTTGGCTACACCTTC. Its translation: CASSRGVGYTF. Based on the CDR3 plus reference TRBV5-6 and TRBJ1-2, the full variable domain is DAGVTQSPTHLIKTRGQQVTLRCSPKSGHDTVSWYQQALGQGPQFIFQYYEEEERQRGNFPDRFSGHQFPNYSSELNVNALLLGDSALYLCASSRGVGYTFGSGTRLTVV.

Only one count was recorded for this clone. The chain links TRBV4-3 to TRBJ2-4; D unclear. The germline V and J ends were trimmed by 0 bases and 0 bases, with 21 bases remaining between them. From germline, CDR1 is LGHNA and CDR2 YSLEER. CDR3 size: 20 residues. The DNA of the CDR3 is TGCGCCAGCAGCCAAGACCCAACAGCTTCGAGCCAAATAGCCAAAAACATTCAGTACTTC. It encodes CASSQDPTASSQIAKNIQYF.

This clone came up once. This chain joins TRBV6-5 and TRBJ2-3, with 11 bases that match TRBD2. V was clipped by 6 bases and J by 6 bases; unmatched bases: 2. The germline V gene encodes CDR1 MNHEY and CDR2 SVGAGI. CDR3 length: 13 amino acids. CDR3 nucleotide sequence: TGTGCCAGCAGAAGACTAGCGGGGGATACGCAGTATTTT. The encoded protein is CASRRLAGDTQYF.

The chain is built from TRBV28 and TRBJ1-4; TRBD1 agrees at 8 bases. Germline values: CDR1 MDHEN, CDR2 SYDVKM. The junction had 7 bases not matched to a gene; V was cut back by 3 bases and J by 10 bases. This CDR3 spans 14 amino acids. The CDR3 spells CASSFGQGARKLFF. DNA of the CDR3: TGTGCCAGCAGTTTCGGGCAGGGGGCAAGAAAACTGTTTTTT.

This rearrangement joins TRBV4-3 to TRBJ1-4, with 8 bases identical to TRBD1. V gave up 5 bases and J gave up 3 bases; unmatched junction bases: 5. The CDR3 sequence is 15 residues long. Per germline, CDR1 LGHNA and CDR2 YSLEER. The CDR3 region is CASSVDRGANEKLFF. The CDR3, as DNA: TGCGCCAGCAGCGTAGACAGGGGAGCTAATGAAAAACTGTTTTTT.

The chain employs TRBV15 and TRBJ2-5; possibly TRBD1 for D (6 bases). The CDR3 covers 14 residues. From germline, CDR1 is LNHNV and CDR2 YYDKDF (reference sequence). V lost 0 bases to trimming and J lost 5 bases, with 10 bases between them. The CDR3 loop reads CATSRDRGRETQYF. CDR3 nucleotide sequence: TGTGCCACCAGCAGAGACAGGGGTCGGGAGACCCAGTACTTC.

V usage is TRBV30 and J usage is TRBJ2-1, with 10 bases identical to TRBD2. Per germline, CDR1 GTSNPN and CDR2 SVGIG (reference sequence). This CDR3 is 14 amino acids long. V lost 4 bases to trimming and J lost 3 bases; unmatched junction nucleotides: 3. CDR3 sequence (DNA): TGTGCCTGGACCAAGCGGGGGGGCTACAATGAGCAGTTCTTC. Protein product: CAWTKRGGYNEQFF.